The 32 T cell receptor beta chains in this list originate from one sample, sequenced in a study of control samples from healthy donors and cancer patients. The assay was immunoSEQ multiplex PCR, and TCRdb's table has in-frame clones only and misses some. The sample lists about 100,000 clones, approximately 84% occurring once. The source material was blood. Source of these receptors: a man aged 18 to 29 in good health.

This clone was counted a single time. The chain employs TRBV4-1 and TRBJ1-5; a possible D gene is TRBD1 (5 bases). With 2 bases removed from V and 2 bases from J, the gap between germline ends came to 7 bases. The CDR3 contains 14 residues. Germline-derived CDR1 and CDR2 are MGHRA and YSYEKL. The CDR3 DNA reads TGCGCCAGCAGCCAAAAACAGGGCAATCAGCCCCAGCATTTT. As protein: CASSQKQGNQPQHF.

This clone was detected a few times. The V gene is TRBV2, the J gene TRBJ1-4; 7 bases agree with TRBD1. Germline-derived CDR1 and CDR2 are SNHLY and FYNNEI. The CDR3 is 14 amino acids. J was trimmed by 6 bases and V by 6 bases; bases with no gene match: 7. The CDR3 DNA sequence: TGTGCCAGCAGACAGGGACAGTTTTATGAAAAACTGTTTTTT. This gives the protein CASRQGQFYEKLFF.

The CDR3 nucleotides are TGTGCCAGCAGCCGTCCGGGCCCACGGTCCGGGGAGCTGTTTTTT. This codes for CASSRPGPRSGELFF. The chain joins TRBV27 to TRBJ2-2; the D is unclear. V dropped 6 bases and J dropped 6 bases, with 17 bases sitting between them. The CDR3 runs 15 residues. Germline V CDR1 and CDR2: MNHEY, SMNVEV (reference sequence).

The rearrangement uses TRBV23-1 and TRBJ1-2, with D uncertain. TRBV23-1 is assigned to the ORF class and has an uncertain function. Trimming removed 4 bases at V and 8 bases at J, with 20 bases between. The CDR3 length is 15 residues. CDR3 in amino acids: CASSLGVGSFKGYTF. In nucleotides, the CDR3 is TGCGCCAGCAGTCTCGGAGTAGGGAGCTTTAAGGGCTACACCTTC.

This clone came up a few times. The CDR3 protein is CASLRLEGPGANVLTF. CDR3 nucleotides: TGTGCCAGCTTACGACTCGAAGGGCCTGGGGCCAACGTCCTGACTTTC. The genes are TRBV19 and TRBJ2-6; D is ambiguous. V lost 9 bases to trimming and J lost 2 bases, with 17 bases between them. CDR1 and CDR2 from the germline V gene are LNHDA and SQIVND (reference sequence). The CDR3 extends over 16 amino acids.

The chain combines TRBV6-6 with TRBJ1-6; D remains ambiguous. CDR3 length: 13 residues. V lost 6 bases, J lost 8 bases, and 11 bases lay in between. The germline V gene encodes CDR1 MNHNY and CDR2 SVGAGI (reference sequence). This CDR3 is CASRPDGYSPLHF. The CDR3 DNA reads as TGTGCCAGCAGACCTGACGGATATTCACCCCTCCACTTT.

In DNA form, the CDR3 reads TGTGCCAGCAGCTTAGCGGGGGTAATGGAGACCCAGTACTTC. This sequence encodes CASSLAGVMETQYF. The chain carries TRBV7-2 and TRBJ2-5; the D call may be TRBD1 or TRBD2 (5 bases each). The germline V gene has CDR1 SGHTA and CDR2 FQGNSA. The V and J ends lost 0 bases and 5 bases respectively, with 10 bases between them. This CDR3 spans 14 amino acids.

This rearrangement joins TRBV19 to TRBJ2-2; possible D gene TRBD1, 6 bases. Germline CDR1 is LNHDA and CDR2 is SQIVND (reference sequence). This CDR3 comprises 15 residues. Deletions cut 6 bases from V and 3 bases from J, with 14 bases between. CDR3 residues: CASRKDRQDTGELFF. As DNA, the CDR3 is TGTGCCAGTAGAAAGGACAGACAAGACACCGGGGAGCTGTTTTTT.

CDR3 protein: CSVEGVWGGYTF. The CDR3 DNA reads as TGCAGCGTTGAGGGGGTCTGGGGTGGCTACACCTTC. The chain uses TRBV29-1 and TRBJ1-2, with TRBD1 as a possible D gene (5 bases). V lost 3 bases and J lost 7, with 12 bases in between. The length of the CDR3 is 12 residues. Germline lookup yields CDR1 SQVTM and CDR2 ANQGSEA.

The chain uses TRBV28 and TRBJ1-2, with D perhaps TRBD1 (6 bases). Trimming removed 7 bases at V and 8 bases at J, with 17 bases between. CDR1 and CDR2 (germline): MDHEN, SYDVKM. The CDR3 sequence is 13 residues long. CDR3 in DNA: TGTGCCAGCACACTTTTATCAGGGGACGGCTACACCTTC. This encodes CASTLLSGDGYTF.

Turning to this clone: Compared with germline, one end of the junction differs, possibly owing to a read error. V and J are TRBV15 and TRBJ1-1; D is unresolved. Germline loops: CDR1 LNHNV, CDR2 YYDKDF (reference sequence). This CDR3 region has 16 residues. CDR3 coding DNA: TGTGCCACTAGCAGAGGACTACTACCGTCGAACACTGAAGCTTTCTTT. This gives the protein CATSRGLLPSNTEAFF.

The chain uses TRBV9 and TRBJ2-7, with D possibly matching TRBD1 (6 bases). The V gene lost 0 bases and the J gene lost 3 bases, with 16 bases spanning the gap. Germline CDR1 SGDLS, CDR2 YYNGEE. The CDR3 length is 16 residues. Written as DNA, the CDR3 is TGTGCCAGCAGCGTAGGCGTGGGGACACTGTTCTACGAGCAGTACTTC. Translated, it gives CASSVGVGTLFYEQYF.

CDR3 sequence: CASRKTGISTDTQYF. The CDR3 DNA reads TGTGCCAGCAGGAAAACAGGGATTAGCACAGATACGCAGTATTTT. The rearrangement links TRBV7-9 to TRBJ2-3, with D maybe TRBD1 (6 bases). V was pared by 6 bases and J by 0 bases, with 13 bases between. This CDR3 is built from 15 residues. Per the germline V gene, CDR1 is SEHNR and CDR2 is FQNEAQ (reference sequence).

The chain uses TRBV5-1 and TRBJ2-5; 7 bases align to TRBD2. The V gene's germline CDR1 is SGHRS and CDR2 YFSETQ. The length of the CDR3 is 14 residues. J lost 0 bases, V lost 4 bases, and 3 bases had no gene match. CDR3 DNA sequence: TGCGCCAGCAGCCCCGGGACTAACCAAGAGACCCAGTACTTC. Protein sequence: CASSPGTNQETQYF.

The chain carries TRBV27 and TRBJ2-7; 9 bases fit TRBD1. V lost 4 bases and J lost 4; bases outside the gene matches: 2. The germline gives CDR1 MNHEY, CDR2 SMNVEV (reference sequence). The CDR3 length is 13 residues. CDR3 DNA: TGTGCCAGCAGTTCCGGGACAGGGTACGAGCAGTACTTC. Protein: CASSSGTGYEQYF.

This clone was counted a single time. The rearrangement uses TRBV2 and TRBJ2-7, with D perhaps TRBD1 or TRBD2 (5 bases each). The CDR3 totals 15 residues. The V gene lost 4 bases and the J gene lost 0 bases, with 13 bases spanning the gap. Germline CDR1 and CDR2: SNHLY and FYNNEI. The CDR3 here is CASSGGPASSYEQYV. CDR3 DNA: TGTGCCAGCAGTGGGGGACCAGCGAGCTCCTACGAGCAGTACGTC.

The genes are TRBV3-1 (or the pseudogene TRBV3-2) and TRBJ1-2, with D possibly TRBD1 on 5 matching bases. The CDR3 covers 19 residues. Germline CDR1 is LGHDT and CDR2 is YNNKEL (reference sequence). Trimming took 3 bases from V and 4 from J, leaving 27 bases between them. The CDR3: CASSHPVGRQSLRPYGYTF. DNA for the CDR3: TGTGCCAGCAGCCATCCCGTAGGGCGACAGTCCCTTAGACCCTATGGCTACACCTTC.

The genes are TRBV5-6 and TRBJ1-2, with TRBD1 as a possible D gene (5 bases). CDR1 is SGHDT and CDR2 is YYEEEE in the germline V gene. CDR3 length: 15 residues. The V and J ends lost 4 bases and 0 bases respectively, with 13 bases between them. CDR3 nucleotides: TGTGCCAGCAGCCCGGGGGTCGAAACTAACTATGGCTACACCTTC. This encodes CASSPGVETNYGYTF.

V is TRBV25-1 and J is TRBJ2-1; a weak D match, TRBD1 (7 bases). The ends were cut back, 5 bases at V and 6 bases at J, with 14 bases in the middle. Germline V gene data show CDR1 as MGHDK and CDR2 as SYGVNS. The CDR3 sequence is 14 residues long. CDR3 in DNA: TGTGCCAGCAGTTCAGGGGGGCCCGTCAATGAGCAGTTCTTC. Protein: CASSSGGPVNEQFF.

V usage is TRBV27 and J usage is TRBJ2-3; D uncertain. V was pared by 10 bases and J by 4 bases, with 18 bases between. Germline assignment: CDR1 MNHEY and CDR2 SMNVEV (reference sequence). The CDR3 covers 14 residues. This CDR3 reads CAIRGSGPADTQYF. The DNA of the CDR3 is TGTGCCATCCGAGGTTCAGGCCCCGCAGATACGCAGTATTTT.

Written as DNA, the CDR3 is TGTGCCTGGAGTACCCCTGACAGGCCCTACGAGCAGTACGTC. This translates into CAWSTPDRPYEQYV. The chain has TRBV30 and TRBJ2-7; D might be TRBD1 (6 bases). This CDR3 region has 14 residues. In germline, CDR1 is GTSNPN, CDR2 SVGIG (reference sequence). Trimming shortened V by 2 bases and J by 2 bases, and 13 bases separated the two germline ends.

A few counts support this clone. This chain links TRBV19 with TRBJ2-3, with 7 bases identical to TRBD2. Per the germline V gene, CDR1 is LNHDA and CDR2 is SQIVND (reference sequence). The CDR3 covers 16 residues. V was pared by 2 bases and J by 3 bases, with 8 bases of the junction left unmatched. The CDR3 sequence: CASSIFQGGWTDTQYF. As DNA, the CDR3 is TGTGCCAGTAGTATATTCCAGGGAGGGTGGACAGATACGCAGTATTTT.

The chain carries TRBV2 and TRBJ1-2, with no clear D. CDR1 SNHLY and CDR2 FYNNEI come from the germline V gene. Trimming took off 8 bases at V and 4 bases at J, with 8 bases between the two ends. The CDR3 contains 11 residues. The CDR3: CASSRSYGYTF. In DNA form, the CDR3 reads TGTGCCAGCTCCCGGTCCTATGGCTACACCTTC. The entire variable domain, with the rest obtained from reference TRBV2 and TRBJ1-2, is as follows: EPEVTQTPSHQVTQMGQEVILRCVPISNHLYFYWYRQILGQKVEFLVSFYNNEISEKSEIFDDQFSVERPDGSNFTLKIRSTKLEDSAMYFCASSRSYGYTFGSGTRLTVV.

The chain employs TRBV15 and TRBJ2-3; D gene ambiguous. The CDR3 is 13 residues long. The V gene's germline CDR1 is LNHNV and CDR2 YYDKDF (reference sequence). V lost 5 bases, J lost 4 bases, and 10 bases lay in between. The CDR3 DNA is TGTGCCACCAGCCCAATGAAGGCAGATACGCAGTATTTT. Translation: CATSPMKADTQYF.

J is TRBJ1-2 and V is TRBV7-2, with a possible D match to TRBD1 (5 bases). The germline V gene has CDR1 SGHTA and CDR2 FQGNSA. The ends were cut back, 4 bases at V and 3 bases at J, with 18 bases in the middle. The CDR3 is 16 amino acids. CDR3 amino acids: CASSSPWGREDYGYTF. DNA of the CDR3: TGTGCCAGCAGCTCCCCTTGGGGCAGGGAGGACTATGGCTACACCTTC.

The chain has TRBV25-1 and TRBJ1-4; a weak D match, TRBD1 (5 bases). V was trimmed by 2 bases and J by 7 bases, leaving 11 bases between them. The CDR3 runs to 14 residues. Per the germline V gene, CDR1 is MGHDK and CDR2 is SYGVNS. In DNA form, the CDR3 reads TGTGCCAGCAGTGAAGCCAGGGCGGGTGAAAAACTGTTTTTT. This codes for CASSEARAGEKLFF.

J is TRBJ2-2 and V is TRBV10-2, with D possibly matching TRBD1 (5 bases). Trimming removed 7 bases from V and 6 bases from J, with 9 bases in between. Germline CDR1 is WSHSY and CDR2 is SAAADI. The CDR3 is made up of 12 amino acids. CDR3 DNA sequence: TGCGCCAGCACAGGGTCGCCCGGGGAGCTGTTTTTT. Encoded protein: CASTGSPGELFF.

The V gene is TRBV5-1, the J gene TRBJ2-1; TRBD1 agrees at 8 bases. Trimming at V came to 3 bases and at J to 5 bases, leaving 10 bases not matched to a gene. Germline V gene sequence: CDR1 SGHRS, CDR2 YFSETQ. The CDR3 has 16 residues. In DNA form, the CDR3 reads TGCGCCAGCAGCTCAGTGCCCGGGACAGGCAACAATGAGCAGTTCTTC. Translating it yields CASSSVPGTGNNEQFF.

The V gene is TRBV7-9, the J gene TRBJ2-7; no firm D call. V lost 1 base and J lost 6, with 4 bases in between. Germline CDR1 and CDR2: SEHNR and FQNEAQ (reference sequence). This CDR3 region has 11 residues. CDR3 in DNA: TGTGCCAGCAGCTTAGAGGTCGAGCAGTACTTC. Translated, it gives CASSLEVEQYF.

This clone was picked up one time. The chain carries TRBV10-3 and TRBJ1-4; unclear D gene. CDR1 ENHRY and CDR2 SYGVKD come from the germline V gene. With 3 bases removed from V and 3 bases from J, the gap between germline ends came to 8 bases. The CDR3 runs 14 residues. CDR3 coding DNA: TGTGCCATCAGTGAAGGCAGCTCTAATGAAAAACTGTTTTTT. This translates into CAISEGSSNEKLFF.

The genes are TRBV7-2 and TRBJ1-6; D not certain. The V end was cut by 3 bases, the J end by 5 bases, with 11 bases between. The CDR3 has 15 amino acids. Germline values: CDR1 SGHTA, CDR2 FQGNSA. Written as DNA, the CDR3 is TGTGCCAGCAGCTTGGGCGGGGTCCATAATTCACCCCTCCACTTT. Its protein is CASSLGGVHNSPLHF.

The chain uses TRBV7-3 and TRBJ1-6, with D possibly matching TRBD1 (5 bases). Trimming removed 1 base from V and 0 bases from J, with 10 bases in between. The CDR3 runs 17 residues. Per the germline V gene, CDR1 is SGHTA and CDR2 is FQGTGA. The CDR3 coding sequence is TGTGCCAGCAGCTTAAAAGGGGCGAGCTCCTATAATTCACCCCTCCACTTT. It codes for CASSLKGASSYNSPLHF.